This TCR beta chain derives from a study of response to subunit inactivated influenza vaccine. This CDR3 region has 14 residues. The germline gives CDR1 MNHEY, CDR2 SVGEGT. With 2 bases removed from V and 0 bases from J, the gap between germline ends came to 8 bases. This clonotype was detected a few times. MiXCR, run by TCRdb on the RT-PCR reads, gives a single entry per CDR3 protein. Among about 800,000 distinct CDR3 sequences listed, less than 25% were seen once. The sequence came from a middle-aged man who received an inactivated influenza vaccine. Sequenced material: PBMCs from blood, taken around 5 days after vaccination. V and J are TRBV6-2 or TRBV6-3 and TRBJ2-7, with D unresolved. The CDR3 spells CASSYGRTSYEQYF. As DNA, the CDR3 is TGTGCCAGCAGTTACGGACGAACCTCCTACGAGCAGTACTTC.